This TCR beta chain was observed in a study of T cell responses to AZD1222 COVID-19 vaccine. Sequencing used immunoSEQ multiplex PCR; TCRdb keeps in-frame clones, though not all of them. The sample consists of roughly 100,000 clones, about 89% of them appearing once. The trim removed 0 bases at V and 4 bases at J, leaving 1 base unmatched. The CDR3 is 15 residues long. Germline assignment: CDR1 SGHRS and CDR2 YFSETQ. General observations from the study: Two AZD1222 doses significantly raised spike-specific TCR breadth and depth over controls. Among vaccine-associated CD4 TCRs, coverage spanned spike, with dominance at 160-218 and 743-854. Donors were chiefly white British, with a greater number of females, and clonal diversity was perhaps underestimated.

This clone came up once. Its target is unknown. The input for sequencing was peripheral blood, taken 28 days after the second dose of the MenACWY control vaccine. V and J are TRBV5-1 and TRBJ1-6; 7 nucleotides line up with TRBD1. The sequence derives from an adult who received the MenACWY meningococcal vaccine as a control. The CDR3 sequence: CASSLAGGYNSPLHF. Here the CDR3 DNA reads TGCGCCAGCAGCTTGGCAGGGGGGTATAATTCACCCCTCCACTTT.